Listed below are T cell receptor beta chains from one sample, sequenced in a study of Ad26.COV2.S vaccination and SARS-CoV-2 variants. The protocol was immunoSEQ multiplex PCR, while the TCRdb copy is restricted to in-frame clones and leaves out a portion. The table shows about 180,000 clones, with roughly 89% occurring only once. The source was peripheral blood, collected after recovery from COVID-19. These receptors all come from a human donor who had recovered from COVID-19. The CDR3 runs from the conserved cysteine through the conserved F or W. A D gene is named only where the DNA matches it firmly. Only some rows state a clone size, as once, few, many or a class for expanded clones.

v_gene	j_gene	d_gene	abundance	CDR3aa	CDR3nt
TRBV23-1	TRBJ2-3	.	.	CASSQRSDTDTQYF	TGCGCCAGCAGTCAAAGGTCGGACACAGATACGCAGTATTTT
TRBV7-9	TRBJ2-2	.	.	CASSLEGGTGELFF	TGTGCCAGCAGCTTAGAAGGGGGCACCGGGGAGCTGTTTTTT
TRBV18	TRBJ1-2	.	.	CASSPPGANYGYTF	TGTGCCAGCTCACCACCAGGAGCTAACTATGGCTACACCTTC
TRBV30	TRBJ2-7	.	.	CAWDQGGYEQYF	TGTGCCTGGGACCAGGGTGGGTACGAGCAGTACTTC
TRBV6-2/TRBV6-3	TRBJ1-6	.	.	CASSSYRTYNSPLHF	TGTGCCAGCAGTTCTTATAGAACTTATAATTCACCCCTCCACTTT
TRBV7-9	TRBJ2-7	TRBD2	.	CASSLGTLAGAVSYEQYF	TGTGCCAGCAGCTTAGGGACACTAGCGGGAGCCGTCTCCTACGAGCAGTACTTC
TRBV7-3	TRBJ1-1	.	once	CASSPSAGETEAFF	TGTGCCAGCAGCCCGTCGGCGGGGGAGACTGAAGCTTTCTTT
TRBV10-3	TRBJ1-3	.	.	CAISAGTSSGNTIYF	TGTGCCATCAGTGCGGGCACCTCCTCTGGAAACACCATATATTTT
TRBV19	TRBJ1-4	.	.	CASTGGRVEKLFF	TGTGCCAGTACTGGGGGACGGGTTGAAAAACTGTTTTTT
TRBV2	TRBJ1-2	.	.	CASRIQGSYGYTF	TGTGCCAGCAGAATTCAGGGCTCTTATGGCTACACCTTC
TRBV19	TRBJ2-7	.	.	CASSMRGATGEQYF	TGTGCCAGTAGTATGAGGGGGGCGACAGGAGAGCAGTACTTC
TRBV19	TRBJ1-1	TRBD1	.	CASSIGGTGYAEAFF	TGTGCCAGTAGTATAGGGGGGACAGGATACGCTGAAGCTTTCTTT
TRBV9	TRBJ2-7	TRBD1	.	CASSPWTGSGEQYF	TGTGCCAGCAGCCCTTGGACAGGGAGCGGCGAGCAGTACTTC
TRBV7-9	TRBJ1-1	.	.	CASSFRVSRNISEAFF	TGTGCCAGCAGCTTTAGGGTATCACGGAACATATCTGAAGCTTTCTTT
TRBV19	TRBJ2-1	TRBD2	.	CASSIEQGSLAGPSGEQFF	TGTGCCAGTAGTATAGAACAGGGATCACTAGCGGGGCCCTCCGGGGAGCAGTTCTTC
TRBV29-1	TRBJ1-2	.	.	CSADYGYTF	TGCAGCGCTGATTATGGCTACACCTTC